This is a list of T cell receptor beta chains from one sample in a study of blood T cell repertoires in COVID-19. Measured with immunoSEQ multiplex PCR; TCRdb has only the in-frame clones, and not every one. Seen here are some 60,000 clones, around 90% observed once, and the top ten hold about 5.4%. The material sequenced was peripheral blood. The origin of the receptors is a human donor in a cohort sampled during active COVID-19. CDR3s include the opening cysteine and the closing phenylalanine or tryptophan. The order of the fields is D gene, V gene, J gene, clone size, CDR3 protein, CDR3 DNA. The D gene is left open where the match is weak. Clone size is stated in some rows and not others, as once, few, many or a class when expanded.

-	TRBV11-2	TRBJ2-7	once	CASSLYSSSYEQYF	TGTGCCAGCAGCTTGTACAGCAGCTCCTACGAGCAGTACTTC
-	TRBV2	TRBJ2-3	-	CASSERAGPSTDTQYF	TGTGCCAGCAGTGAGAGGGCGGGGCCGAGCACAGATACGCAGTATTTT
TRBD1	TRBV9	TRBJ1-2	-	CASSVHTGDYGYTF	TGTGCCAGCAGCGTACACACAGGGGACTATGGCTACACCTTC
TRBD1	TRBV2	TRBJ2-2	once	CASRPGTGNTGELFF	TGTGCCAGCAGGCCCGGGACAGGTAACACCGGGGAGCTGTTTTTT
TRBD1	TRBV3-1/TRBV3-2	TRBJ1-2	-	CASSHRTGNGYTF	TGTGCCAGCAGCCATCGGACAGGGAATGGCTACACCTTC
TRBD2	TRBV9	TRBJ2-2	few	CASSVGPGTSGSTGELFF	TGTGCCAGCAGCGTAGGCCCCGGGACTAGCGGGAGCACCGGGGAGCTGTTTTTT
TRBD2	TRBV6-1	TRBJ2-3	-	CASSEGSGVVDTQYF	TGTGCCAGCAGTGAAGGGAGCGGGGTGGTAGATACGCAGTATTTT
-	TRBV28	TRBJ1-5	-	CASSTSPDSFNQPQHF	TGTGCCAGCAGTACATCCCCGGACAGTTTCAATCAGCCCCAGCATTTT
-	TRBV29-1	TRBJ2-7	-	CSVIGLFSYEQYF	TGCAGCGTGATCGGACTCTTTTCCTACGAGCAGTACTTC
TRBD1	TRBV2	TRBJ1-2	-	CASSAGQGFYGYTF	TGTGCCAGCAGTGCTGGACAGGGGTTCTATGGCTACACCTTC
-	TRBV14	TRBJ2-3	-	CASSQDTWGRTDTQYF	TGTGCCAGCAGCCAAGATACGTGGGGCCGGACAGATACGCAGTATTTT
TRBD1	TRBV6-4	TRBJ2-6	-	CASSDSGGAGANVLTF	TGTGCCAGCAGTGACTCAGGGGGCGCTGGGGCCAACGTCCTGACTTTC
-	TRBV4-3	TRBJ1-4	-	CASSPRAPIQGWAEKLFF	TGCGCCAGCAGCCCGCGAGCACCAATCCAGGGGTGGGCTGAAAAACTGTTTTTT
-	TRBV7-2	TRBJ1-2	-	CASSSIGVYTF	TGTGCCAGCAGCTCCATAGGGGTCTACACCTTC
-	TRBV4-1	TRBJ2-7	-	CASSQAPLGSEQYF	TGCGCCAGCAGCCAGGCCCCCCTTGGCAGCGAGCAGTACTTC
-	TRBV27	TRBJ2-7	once	CASSLSPSSYEQYF	TGTGCCAGCAGTTTAAGTCCGAGCTCCTACGAGCAGTACTTC
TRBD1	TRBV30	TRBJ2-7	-	CASKGAEEYF	TGTGCCTCGAAGGGGGCTGAGGAGTACTTC
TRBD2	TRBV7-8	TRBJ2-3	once	CASSRTIAGYPDTQYF	TGTGCCAGCAGCCGTACAATAGCGGGTTATCCAGATACGCAGTATTTT
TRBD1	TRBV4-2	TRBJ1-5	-	CASSQDPGRGVQPQHF	TGTGCCAGCAGCCAAGATCCTGGCAGGGGGGTGCAGCCCCAGCATTTT
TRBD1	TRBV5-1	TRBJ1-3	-	CASSLIGQGEAPIYF	TGCGCCAGCAGCTTAATAGGACAGGGGGAGGCCCCCATATATTTT
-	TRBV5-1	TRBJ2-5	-	CASSSFLDSGEETQYF	TGCGCCAGCAGTTCCTTCCTGGACAGCGGTGAGGAGACCCAGTACTTC
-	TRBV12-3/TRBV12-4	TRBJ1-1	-	CASRQEMNTEAFF	TGTGCCAGCCGACAGGAGATGAACACTGAAGCTTTCTTT
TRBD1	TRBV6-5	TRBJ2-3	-	CASSWDRGGVDTQYF	TGTGCCAGCAGCTGGGACAGGGGGGGAGTAGATACGCAGTATTTT
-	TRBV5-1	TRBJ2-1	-	CASSGSRERLYGEQFF	TGCGCCAGTTCTGGGTCCAGGGAAAGGCTGTACGGTGAGCAGTTCTTC
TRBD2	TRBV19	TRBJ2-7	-	CASSKGLTSGSRYF	TGTGCCAGTAGTAAGGGACTAACTAGCGGGAGTCGGTACTTC
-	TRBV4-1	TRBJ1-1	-	CASSQGPRQEGTEAFF	TGCGCCAGCAGCCAAGGGCCGCGGCAGGAGGGGACTGAAGCTTTCTTT
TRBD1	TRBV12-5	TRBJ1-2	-	CASGSFPSGTGNYGYTF	TGTGCTAGTGGTTCTTTCCCATCCGGGACAGGGAACTATGGCTACACCTTC
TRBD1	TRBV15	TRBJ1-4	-	CATSRVSGGNEKLFF	TGTGCCACCAGCAGGGTATCAGGGGGCAATGAAAAACTGTTTTTT
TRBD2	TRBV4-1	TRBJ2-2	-	CASNRGLAGNTGELFF	TGCGCCAGCAACCGAGGACTAGCGGGGAACACCGGGGAGCTGTTTTTT